These 31 T cell receptor beta chains originate from one sample sequenced in a study of HIV-infected patients and healthy controls. TCRdb called the 5' RACE reads again in MiXCR, with one record for every CDR3 protein. The table lists 15,000 to 20,000 distinct CDR3 sequences, 15% to 20% of them singletons. Sequenced: CD8+ T cells from blood. These receptors originate from a human donor in good health.

The gene calls are TRBV7-2 and TRBJ1-2; TRBD1 might be the D (6 bases). Trimming removed 3 bases at V and 6 bases at J, with 17 bases between. The CDR3 loop spans 15 amino acids. Germline-derived CDR1 and CDR2 are SGHTA and FQGNSA. The CDR3 nucleotides read TGTGCCAGCAGCTTCTCCCTACAGGGTTATAATGGCTACACCTTC. Its protein product is CASSFSLQGYNGYTF.

This clonotype was seen repeatedly, ten times or more. The chain employs TRBV7-9 and TRBJ2-5; 7 positions match TRBD1. The CDR3 consists of 17 residues. V was clipped by 2 bases and J by 0 bases; unmatched bases: 9. Germline assignment: CDR1 SEHNR and CDR2 FQNEAQ (reference sequence). DNA for the CDR3: TGTGCCAGCAGCTTAATCGCGGACAGGAAGGACCAAGAGACCCAGTACTTC. Encoded protein: CASSLIADRKDQETQYF.

Only a few counts were recorded for this clonotype. V and J are TRBV5-1 and TRBJ2-1; 13 nucleotides agree with TRBD2. The ends lost 0 bases at V and 7 bases at J; junction bases unmatched: 1. The CDR3 is 15 amino acids. Germline CDR1 reads SGHRS; CDR2 reads YFSETQ. CDR3 coding DNA: TGCGCCAGCAGCTTGGAACTAGCGGGAGGGAATGAGCAGTTCTTC. It encodes CASSLELAGGNEQFF. Based on the CDR3 plus reference TRBV5-1 and TRBJ2-1, the full variable domain is KAGVTQTPRYLIKTRGQQVTLSCSPISGHRSVSWYQQTPGQGLQFLFEYFSETQRNKGNFPGRFSGRQFSNSRSEMNVSTLELGDSALYLCASSLELAGGNEQFFGPGTRLTVL.

The V and J genes are TRBV12-3 or TRBV12-4 and TRBJ1-5; D remains ambiguous. Trimming shortened V by 5 bases and J by 0 bases, and 8 bases separated the two germline ends. This CDR3 has 14 amino acids. The CDR3 DNA reads TGTGCCAGCAGTACCGACGGTAGCAATCAGCCCCAGCATTTT. Its protein is CASSTDGSNQPQHF.

Many counts were recorded for this clonotype. The chain links TRBV7-2 to TRBJ2-7; D gene ambiguous. Germline V gene data show CDR1 as SGHTA and CDR2 as FQGNSA. V gave up 5 bases and J gave up 7 bases, with 15 bases separating them. CDR3 size: 13 residues. CDR3 loop: CASSPSTGAEQYF. DNA for the CDR3: TGTGCCAGCAGCCCCTCAACCGGCGCAGAGCAGTACTTC.

This clonotype was seen a handful of times. The chain joins TRBV6-5 to TRBJ1-6, with D unresolved. The CDR3 consists of 13 residues. Per the germline V gene, CDR1 is MNHEY and CDR2 is SVGAGI. The ends were cut back, 0 bases at V and 8 bases at J, with 5 bases in the middle. DNA of the CDR3: TGTGCCAGCAGTTACTCGAATGATTCACCCCTCCACTTT. Protein: CASSYSNDSPLHF.

J is TRBJ1-1 and V is TRBV25-1; no clear D gene. V was trimmed by 1 base and J by 2 bases, leaving 8 bases between them. This CDR3 spans 14 amino acids. Germline CDR1 MGHDK, CDR2 SYGVNS. This CDR3 is CASSEFGLNTEAFF. The CDR3, as DNA: TGTGCCAGCAGTGAATTCGGGCTAAACACTGAAGCTTTCTTT.

The chain recombines TRBV7-2 with TRBJ2-1; D not certain. CDR3 size: 13 residues. CDR1 and CDR2 from the germline V gene are SGHTA and FQGNSA. V lost 6 bases to trimming and J lost 10 bases, with 16 bases between them. The CDR3 protein is CASRGPGSVEQFF. As DNA, the CDR3 is TGTGCCAGCAGAGGGCCCGGCTCTGTCGAGCAGTTCTTC.

This clonotype was counted a few times. The rearrangement joins TRBV12-3 or TRBV12-4 to TRBJ2-1, with D unresolved. Trimming removed 8 bases at V and 2 bases at J, with 13 bases between. The CDR3 extends over 14 amino acids. CDR3 protein: CASALLTPYNEQFF. Here the CDR3 DNA reads TGTGCCAGCGCTCTTCTGACACCCTACAATGAGCAGTTCTTC.

V and J are TRBV29-1 and TRBJ2-7; 16 nucleotides line up with TRBD2. The length of the CDR3 is 16 residues. Trimming removed 4 bases from V and 2 bases from J; junction bases left unmatched: 5. From germline, CDR1 is SQVTM and CDR2 ANQGSEA. The CDR3 coding sequence is TGCAGCGTTGTCGGGACTAGCGGGAGGGGGACCTACGAGCAGTACTTC. Translation: CSVVGTSGRGTYEQYF.

The chain combines TRBV14 with TRBJ2-1, with D possibly matching TRBD2 (7 bases). The germline V and J ends were trimmed by 1 base and 7 bases, with 14 bases remaining between them. The CDR3 totals 15 residues. Germline CDR1 and CDR2: SGHDN and FVKESK. The CDR3, as DNA: TGTGCCAGCAGCCAAGGGGGGGGGGCCTGGAATGAGCAGTTCTTC. Protein: CASSQGGGAWNEQFF.

The chain is built from TRBV19 and TRBJ1-6, with D perhaps matching TRBD1 (6 bases). CDR1 is LNHDA, CDR2 SQIVND, per germline (reference sequence). Trimming took 7 bases from V and 0 from J, leaving 10 bases between them. The CDR3 sequence is 15 residues long. CDR3 loop: CASKTGSSYNSPLHF. For the CDR3, the DNA is TGTGCCAGTAAAACAGGGAGCTCCTATAATTCACCCCTCCACTTT.

This clonotype ranks as hyperexpanded. The J gene is TRBJ2-1, the V gene TRBV6-6; the match to TRBD1 covers 7 bases. This CDR3 region has 14 residues. CDR1 is MNHNY, CDR2 SVGAGI, per germline (reference sequence). V shed 6 bases, J shed 7 bases, and the junction held 9 bases outside the gene matches. The CDR3 spells CASSLGQVPNEQFF. DNA of the CDR3: TGTGCCAGCAGCCTTGGACAGGTCCCTAATGAGCAGTTCTTC.

This CDR3 is CSVDKGTPYTQYF. The DNA of the CDR3 is TGCAGCGTTGATAAGGGGACTCCGTATACGCAGTATTTT. This chain joins TRBV29-1 and TRBJ2-3, with D tentatively TRBD2 (6 bases). This CDR3 is 13 amino acids long. The V end lost 3 bases, the J end lost 7 bases, and 14 bases lay between the germline ends. Germline V lookup: CDR1 SQVTM, CDR2 ANQGSEA.

This clonotype was counted many times. V usage is TRBV29-1 and J usage is TRBJ2-7; perhaps TRBD2 as D (7 bases). Germline CDR1 reads SQVTM; CDR2 reads ANQGSEA. The CDR3 covers 12 residues. Trimming pared 3 bases from V and 4 bases from J, leaving 10 bases between. This CDR3 is CSVDGGQYEQYF. In DNA form, the CDR3 reads TGCAGCGTTGACGGGGGGCAGTACGAGCAGTACTTC.

This clonotype was seen more than once but under ten times. The rearrangement joins TRBV7-9 to TRBJ2-3; 11 bases agree with TRBD2. CDR1 is SEHNR, CDR2 FQNEAQ, per germline (reference sequence). The V and J ends lost 7 bases and 0 bases, in that order; junction bases with no gene match: 3. This CDR3 is built from 15 residues. CDR3 sequence: CASIRLAGSTDTQYF. The CDR3 coding sequence is TGTGCCAGCATTAGACTAGCGGGGAGCACAGATACGCAGTATTTT.

This clonotype is a singleton in its sample. This chain joins TRBV29-1 and TRBJ1-1; tentatively, D is TRBD1 (6 bases). V lost 7 bases to trimming and J lost 6 bases, with 24 bases between them. The CDR3 has 15 amino acids. Germline V gene data show CDR1 as SQVTM and CDR2 as ANQGSEA. CDR3 sequence: CSARTEGVRWAEAFF. The CDR3 DNA reads TGCAGCGCCCGCACGGAGGGGGTGCGGTGGGCTGAAGCTTTCTTT.

This clonotype has only a few counts. V usage is TRBV9 and J usage is TRBJ2-1, with D uncertain. V was clipped by 0 bases and J by 3 bases, with 10 bases between them. This CDR3 spans 15 amino acids. The V gene's germline CDR1 is SGDLS and CDR2 YYNGEE. The CDR3 here is CASSVEGTGYNEQFF. The CDR3 region has the DNA TGTGCCAGCAGCGTAGAGGGTACGGGCTACAATGAGCAGTTCTTC.

The rearrangement uses TRBV29-1 and TRBJ1-2; D unclear. The length of the CDR3 is 17 residues. V was shortened by 8 bases and J by 0 bases, with 25 bases between the two germline ends. Per the germline V gene, CDR1 is SQVTM and CDR2 is ANQGSEA. This CDR3 is CSIRDFEGTVANYGYTF. The CDR3 DNA reads as TGCAGCATCCGGGATTTTGAGGGAACCGTAGCTAACTATGGCTACACCTTC.

The chain couples TRBV13 to TRBJ1-1; maybe TRBD1 (6 bases). Per the germline V gene, CDR1 is PRHDT and CDR2 is FYEKMQ (reference sequence). This CDR3 spans 15 amino acids. V was cut by 1 base and J by 2 bases, with 11 bases left in between. This CDR3 is CASSLAQGKNTEAFF. The CDR3, as DNA: TGTGCCAGCAGCTTAGCACAGGGAAAAAACACTGAAGCTTTCTTT.

V and J are TRBV19 and TRBJ1-5, with D tentatively TRBD1 (6 bases). The CDR3 consists of 15 residues. From germline, CDR1 is LNHDA and CDR2 SQIVND (reference sequence). Trimming took 2 bases from V and 1 from J, leaving 9 bases between them. CDR3 DNA: TGTGCCAGTAGTATAATGCAGGGGAGCAATCAGCCCCAGCATTTT. Protein: CASSIMQGSNQPQHF.

The V gene is TRBV12-3 or TRBV12-4, the J gene TRBJ1-2, with unresolved D. The CDR3 is made up of 14 amino acids. V shed 1 base and J shed 2 bases, with 8 bases lying between them. CDR3 bases: TGTGCCAGCAGTTTAGGTAACAGCAACTATGGCTACACCTTC. Its protein product is CASSLGNSNYGYTF.

This clonotype was counted between two and nine times. This CDR3 reads CSVVRDPNYGYTF. CDR3 coding DNA: TGCAGCGTTGTTCGCGACCCTAACTATGGCTACACCTTC. The J gene is TRBJ1-2, the V gene TRBV29-1; no clear D gene. The V gene's germline CDR1 is SQVTM and CDR2 ANQGSEA. The CDR3 runs 13 residues. Trimming removed 4 bases at V and 0 bases at J, with 9 bases between.

There are a few counts of this clonotype. V and J are TRBV4-3 and TRBJ2-1, with 8 bases that match TRBD2. Per germline, CDR1 LGHNA and CDR2 YSLEER. Trimming removed 2 bases from V and 5 bases from J; junction bases left unmatched: 5. There are 15 residues in the CDR3. In DNA, the CDR3 is TGCGCCAGCAGCCAATTGAGCGGGGGCAACAATGAGCAGTTCTTC. Translation gives CASSQLSGGNNEQFF.

This clonotype has only a few counts. V gene TRBV30 combines with J gene TRBJ2-2; D is unclear. The CDR3 sequence is 13 residues long. In germline, CDR1 is GTSNPN, CDR2 SVGIG (reference sequence). CDR3 DNA: TGTGCTGGCAGAACAGCTAACACCGGGGAGCTGTTTTTT. It yields the protein CAGRTANTGELFF.

This chain joins TRBV4-3 and TRBJ1-1; D gene unclear. The CDR3 is made up of 14 amino acids. With 2 bases removed from V and 4 bases from J, the gap between germline ends came to 11 bases. In germline, CDR1 is LGHNA, CDR2 YSLEER. CDR3 sequence reads: CASSQLGAGTEAFF. The CDR3 region has the DNA TGCGCCAGCAGCCAACTGGGTGCCGGCACTGAAGCTTTCTTT.

In its sample, this clonotype ranks as medium-sized. The chain has TRBV7-6 and TRBJ2-1; tentative D call: TRBD2 (6 bases). Looked up from germline, CDR1 is SGHVS and CDR2 is FNYEAQ. The V and J ends lost 2 bases and 0 bases respectively, with 8 bases between them. CDR3 size: 15 residues. CDR3 nucleotides: TGTGCCAGCAGCTTACTAGCGAGCTCCTACAATGAGCAGTTCTTC. It codes for CASSLLASSYNEQFF.

This sequence joins TRBV30 and TRBJ2-7; D might be TRBD1 (6 bases). V was pared by 4 bases and J by 2 bases, with 15 bases between. Germline CDR1 GTSNPN, CDR2 SVGIG (reference sequence). This CDR3 region has 14 residues. In DNA, the CDR3 is TGTGCCTGGACCACCGGGACAACTACCTACGAGCAGTACTTC. It encodes CAWTTGTTTYEQYF.

There are many counts of this clonotype. V gene TRBV16 combines with J gene TRBJ2-7, with a possible D match to TRBD1 (5 bases). The CDR3 extends over 14 amino acids. The germline gives CDR1 KGHSY, CDR2 FQNENV. V lost 4 bases and J lost 3, with 13 bases in between. This CDR3 reads CASSPHRYRYEQYF. Here the CDR3 DNA reads TGTGCCAGCAGCCCCCACAGGTATCGCTACGAGCAGTACTTC.

This clonotype was detected a few times. The V and J genes are TRBV19 and TRBJ1-5; D remains ambiguous. CDR1 and CDR2 from the germline V gene are LNHDA and SQIVND (reference sequence). V was pared by 5 bases and J by 0 bases, with 11 bases between. This CDR3 is 15 amino acids long. The CDR3 DNA sequence: TGTGCCAGTAGTGCATACTGGGGTAGCAATCAGCCCCAGCATTTT. The encoded protein is CASSAYWGSNQPQHF.

This clonotype was detected ten times or more. The gene calls are TRBV7-9 and TRBJ2-7; 8 bases align to TRBD1. This CDR3 contains 16 residues. Germline CDR1 and CDR2: SEHNR and FQNEAQ (reference sequence). After removal of 0 bases from V and 6 bases from J, the junction contained 10 bases not matched to a gene. The CDR3 here is CASSLALGQGALEQYF. CDR3 bases: TGTGCCAGCAGCTTAGCTTTAGGCCAGGGGGCACTCGAGCAGTACTTC.